This T cell receptor beta chain was identified during a study of cytomegalovirus exposure and HLA in healthy donors. Regarding the study as a whole: In an earlier analysis, most TCR beta V segments were productive about 87% or about 30% of the time.

Comments on this clone: The antigen remains unidentified.

Healthy bone marrow donors made up the donor group. Deletions cut 0 bases from V and 7 bases from J, with 14 bases between. Germline CDR1 is SGDLS and CDR2 is YYNGEE. CDR3 length: 15 amino acids. The PCR made use of 60 Vbeta and 13 Jbeta primers. TCRdb's table, derived via immunoSEQ multiplex PCR, lists solely in-frame clones and lacks some. The sample lists roughly 98,000 clones, approximately 65% occurring once. Specimen: PBMCs. The sequence was obtained from a woman in her 30s in good health and CMV-seropositive. The chain joins TRBV9 to TRBJ1-5; no definite D call. CDR3 sequence: CASSVAWLRFQPQHF. In DNA, the CDR3 is TGTGCCAGCAGCGTAGCTTGGCTCCGATTCCAGCCCCAGCATTTT. Supplemented by reference TRBV9 and TRBJ1-5, the full variable domain reads DSGVTQTPKHLITATGQRVTLRCSPRSGDLSVYWYQQSLDQGLQFLIQYYNGEERAKGNILERFSAQQFPDLHSELNLSSLELGDSALYFCASSVAWLRFQPQHFGDGTRLSIL.